This TCR beta chain stems from a study of blood T cell repertoires in COVID-19 (dated by TCRdb to the early 2020s). Regarding the research as a whole: Samples from collaborators originated in the United States, Italy and Spain and spanned both the acute and convalescent phases of COVID-19. The prospective study material was composed of cDNA or gDNA derived from T cells, B-cell-depleted T cells, or PBMCs. The dataset comprised deeply sampled blood TCRbeta repertoires from subjects exposed to, actively infected with, or recovered from COVID-19. A freely available public database, intended as a resource for researchers studying the immune response to SARS-CoV-2, is where the repertoires were released. The samples were drawn from two sources: the first 160 participants of the ongoing ImmuneRACE study, and fewer than 1,500 subjects contributed by 6 global collaborators. The sample metadata nearly always contained a de-identified subject ID, COVID-19 status, age in years and sex. HLA class I and class II types, where available, came from metadata supplied by the sample provider rather than from assay-based typing.

TCRbeta CDR3 regions were amplified from genomic DNA by means of the immunoSEQ Assay, a bias-controlled multiplex PCR. Under the source paper's analysis protocol: The number of nucleated cells in each sample was estimated from the amplification of reference gene primers within the assay. Sequence reads were collapsed and filtered to measure the absolute abundance of every unique TCRbeta CDR3 rearrangement. For each sample, productive Simpson clonality was calculated by taking the square root of Simpson's diversity index across productive rearrangements. Drawn from immuneACCESS, this table holds only the in-frame rearrangements with V and J called that TCRdb kept. Clones are partly lost; checked studies trace under half to an unresolved V gene and leave the rest unexplained. The D gene and trimming were derived from the DNA, and the V and J assignments and clone size from that table. The sample has just over 300,000 clones on record, 80% to 90% of them singletons. 4% to 5% of the sample is taken by the ten largest.

Overall study results and their limits: How much clinical and demographic metadata was included differed by source and by participant, and the metadata was provided uncurated.

With respect to this clone: Its antigen target is currently unknown. No per-base quality is available; no much larger clone lies one base away.

Participants in the prospective study were enrolled through a virtual design, were aged roughly 18 to 100 years, and lived in 24 United States geographic areas. Cohort assignment in the prospective study relied on participant-reported clinical history from a screening survey and a study questionnaire. Recovered participants in ImmuneRACE Cohort 3 were defined by two consecutive negative NP/OP PCR tests, clearance by a healthcare professional, or resolution of symptoms. Mobile phlebotomists in the prospective study collected whole blood, serum and a nasopharyngeal or oropharyngeal swab from every participant. Additional blood draws and questionnaires over an approximately 2-month period could optionally be provided by prospective study participants. Prospective study blood samples were shipped either frozen or at room temperature before DNA extraction. The sequence derives from a man under 40 who had recovered from COVID-19. The specimen was PBMCs or T cells enriched from blood (not recorded which).

The encoded CDR3 is CASSSGGTNYGYTF. The nucleotide sequence is TGTGCCAGCAGTTCAGGGGGAACTAACTATGGCTACACCTTC. The chain joins TRBV28 to TRBJ1-2; 7 of the junction bases match TRBD1. CDR1 and CDR2, looked up from the germline V gene, are MDHEN and SYDVKM. The CDR3 spans 14 residues, from the cysteine through the phenylalanine. Of the read, only the CDR3 DNA is kept; its 42 bases are in frame from base 1. Clipping removes 4 bases from V and 0 bases from J, with 2 as the unmatched junction base count.